This entry lists 3 T cell receptor beta chains sequenced from one sample in a study of graft-versus-host responses after intestinal transplantation (dated by TCRdb to 2020 to 2022). To prepare the library, the immunoSEQ multiplex PCR assay was applied. TCRdb mirrors the immuneACCESS table, restricted to in-frame sequences. Some clones are absent from its copies; in checked studies, under half trace to an unresolved V gene, and the reason for the others is unknown. The sample table holds 13,000 to 15,000 clones, of which under 85% were seen once. Of the sample, under 5% falls within the top ten clones. To isolate intraepithelial and lamina propria lymphocytes from graft specimens, dithiothreitol, EDTA incubations and collagenase D digestion were used. Specimen: ileum tissue, collected 27 days after intestinal transplant. The receptors come from a human patient who received an intestinal transplant, so some T cells may come from the graft donor.

This chain joins TRBV25-1 and TRBJ2-5; 7 nucleotides align to TRBD2. The CDR3 is made up of 12 amino acids. Germline-derived CDR1 and CDR2 are MGHDK and SYGVNS. With V trimmed by 8 bases and J by 2 bases, 2 bases remained unmatched. As DNA, the CDR3 is TGTGCCAGCGGGGGAGGGCAAGAGACCCAGTACTTC. Protein: CASGGGQETQYF.

The V gene is TRBV6-5, the J gene TRBJ1-5, with a possible D match to TRBD1 (6 bases). Germline loops: CDR1 MNHEY, CDR2 SVGAGI. Trimming stripped 5 bases from V and 2 bases from J, with 10 bases between. The length of the CDR3 is 14 residues. The CDR3: CASSVPGGNQPQHF. CDR3 in DNA: TGTGCCAGCAGTGTTCCAGGGGGCAATCAGCCCCAGCATTTT.

This clone was seen only a few times. The chain uses TRBV28 and TRBJ2-5; tentative D call: TRBD1 (5 bases). This CDR3 has 14 amino acids. Germline-derived CDR1 and CDR2 are MDHEN and SYDVKM. Trimming pared 5 bases from V and 3 bases from J, leaving 13 bases between. The CDR3 spells CASSRQLSKETQYF. CDR3 sequence (DNA): TGTGCCAGCAGTCGACAGTTATCAAAAGAGACCCAGTACTTC.